This entry is about one T cell receptor beta chain. The data were taken from a study of blood T cell repertoires in COVID-19. In the study overall: T cells, B-cell-depleted T cells, or PBMCs provided the cDNA or gDNA that served as material.

Study processing details: Amplification with reference gene primers provided the estimates of nucleated cell counts. Assay used: immunoSEQ multiplex PCR; TCRdb lists only in-frame clones, some missing. V, J and clone size reflect that table, while D and trimming were determined from the DNA. The sample holds fewer than 150,000 clones, approximately 85% seen once. CDR3 length: 14 amino acids. The V and J ends lost 4 bases and 0 bases respectively, with 7 bases between them. Germline lookup yields CDR1 KGHSH and CDR2 LQKENI. The material sequenced was peripheral blood. The genes are TRBV18 and TRBJ1-3; D gene ambiguous. The receptor's source is a human donor in a cohort sampled during active COVID-19. The chain's CDR3 is CASSQDYSGNTIYF. CDR3 coding DNA: TGTGCCAGCTCACAGGACTACTCTGGAAACACCATATATTTT.